This T cell receptor beta chain was sequenced for a study of T cell responses to AZD1222 COVID-19 vaccine (dated by TCRdb to about 2021). In the study overall: A total of 233 trial participants underwent TCR sequencing, of whom roughly 210 had received two doses of AZD1222 and roughly 26 had received two doses of the MenACWY control vaccine. Enrollment into the trials was organized by age into subgroups of 18-55, 56-69 and 70-plus years, and those subgroups contained about 160, 30 and 59 TCR-sequenced participants, respectively.

From the cysteine through the phenylalanine, the CDR3 covers 15 amino acids. Only the CDR3 portion is preserved as DNA: 45 bases, with reading frame beginning at the first base. The junction carries 12 bases between V and J, which are trimmed by 0 bases and 6 bases respectively. Based on the germline V gene, the CDR1 and CDR2 sequences are MNHNS and SASEGT. The CDR3 regions of human TCRbeta chains were analyzed by immunosequencing. Processing in the source paper ran as follows. Repertoire TCRs were matched against a reference library of SARS-CoV-2-specific TCRs generated with the MIRA antigen-specificity platform. Breadth meant the fraction of unique TCRs that were SARS-CoV-2-associated, whereas depth meant the fraction of total T cells that were SARS-CoV-2-associated. Using the MIRA data, each spike-specific TCR was assigned both to the spike region to which the TCR was reactive and to a CD4 or CD8 class. Log10-transformed breadth and depth values were compared by one-way ANOVA with Sidak's multiple comparisons tests. This is the immuneACCESS table as TCRdb keeps it, with only in-frame sequences that have V and J called. A part of the clones is gone; compared with another copy, unresolved V genes explain less than half, and the rest is unexplained. That table gives V, J and clone size, and the DNA gave D and trimming. This sample comprises roughly 80,000 clones, roughly 90% of them detected only once. The ten largest clones represent 5% of the sample.

Summary of the overall study and its limitations: No day 14 peak-response samples were available, so repertoires were characterized only after the peak T cell response. In the small 56-69-year group, the increase in depth fell short of significance, most likely because of low power. Nearly half of unique spike-specific TCRs reportedly recognized epitopes outside regions mutated in the B.1.351 and B.1.1.7 variants. After two AZD1222 doses, both the breadth and the depth of spike-specific TCRs were significantly higher than at day 0 and than in MenACWY recipients. Participants were mostly white British, with more females than males. The authors suggested clonal diversity may have been underestimated. CD4 TCRs associated with the vaccine covered the entire spike protein, and the dominant responses were in regions 160-218 and 743-854. Only six or seven AZD1222 recipients were SARS-CoV-2 seropositive at baseline, limiting conclusions about previously exposed vaccinees.

To note about this clone: What this receptor recognizes is not known. No quality values exist for individual bases; no much larger clone is one base distant.

The meaning of the sample's time point label: baseline before first vaccination. The label giving this sample's treatment or condition can be read as: meningococcal conjugate vaccine given as trial control. Samples from vaccinated people were obtained from the UK trials COV001 and COV002, which included a single-blind randomized controlled phase 2/3 trial of AZD1222 (ChAdOx1 nCoV-19) in healthy adults. Trial participant PBMC samples were collected at day 0 and day 28 after the second dose for TCRbeta chain sequencing. The sample was peripheral blood, taken on day 0 of MenACWY control vaccination. This clonotype was obtained from an adult in good health. The chain uses TRBV6-1 and TRBJ1-5; the D gene lacks a confident call. CDR3 sequence: CASSEAPSSSQPQHF. In nucleotide form, the sequence is TGTGCCAGCAGTGAAGCGCCCAGTTCTAGTCAGCCCCAGCATTTT.